The rows below give T cell receptor beta chains drawn from one sample of a study of control samples from healthy donors and cancer patients. Libraries were prepared by immunoSEQ multiplex PCR; TCRdb keeps only in-frame clonotypes and omits some of them. The top ten clones hold 2.3% of a sample with roughly 120,000 clones, 88% of them seen once. Input material: blood. All receptors derive from a woman between 65 and 79 years old in good health. Both conserved end residues are part of each CDR3. The order of the fields is clone size, D gene, J gene, V gene, CDR3 DNA, CDR3 protein. The D gene is left open where the match is weak. Clone size is not always given. Where it is, it says once, few, many or a class for expanded clones.

NA NA TRBJ1-5 TRBV6-5 TGTGCCACCAACCCCTCAAATAGCAATCAGCCCCAGCATTTT CATNPSNSNQPQHF
NA NA TRBJ2-2 TRBV2 TGTGCCAGCAGGCAAGTGATCTCGTACACCGGGGAGCTGTTTTTT CASRQVISYTGELFF
NA TRBD2 TRBJ2-1 TRBV25-1 TGTGCCAGCAGTGATGTGGGGGGGGGAGGACACTACAATGAGCAGTTCTTC CASSDVGGGGHYNEQFF
few TRBD1 TRBJ1-6 TRBV27 TGTGCCAGCAGTTTGGCCAGCAGGGGGATTAGTAATTCACCCCTCCACTTT CASSLASRGISNSPLHF
NA NA TRBJ1-5 TRBV6-2/TRBV6-3 TGTGCCAGCAGTTACCCCCGGGGGCGCCGGGACAATCAGCCCCAGCATTTT CASSYPRGRRDNQPQHF
NA NA TRBJ1-4 TRBV18 TGTGCCAGCTCACGGTCCTCAGGGGACGCTAATGAAAAACTGTTTTTT CASSRSSGDANEKLFF
few NA TRBJ1-5 TRBV6-5 TGTGCCAGCAGTTACGACGGCAATCAGCCCCAGCATTTT CASSYDGNQPQHF
few NA TRBJ1-1 TRBV4-2 TGTGCCAGCAGCCGAACCTCGGGGAGTCACACTGAAGCTTTCTTT CASSRTSGSHTEAFF
NA TRBD1 TRBJ2-5 TRBV7-9 TGTGCCAGCAGCTTAGCCTACAGGGGGCGGGAGACCCAGTACTTC CASSLAYRGRETQYF
NA NA TRBJ1-2 TRBV6-5 TGTGCCAGCAGTTACTCGAGAGGGTCTGGCTACACCTTC CASSYSRGSGYTF
NA NA TRBJ1-5 TRBV5-3 TGTGCCAGAAGCTTGGGCTGTTTCAATAGCAATCAGCCCCAGCATTTT CARSLGCFNSNQPQHF
NA NA TRBJ1-1 TRBV18 TGTGCCAGCTCTCCCGGGGGGCAGGACACTGAAGCTTTCTTT CASSPGGQDTEAFF
NA TRBD1 TRBJ1-2 TRBV2 TGTGCCAGCAAAACCGAGACAGGGGTTAGCTATGGCTACACCTTC CASKTETGVSYGYTF
NA NA TRBJ2-3 TRBV27 TGTGCCAGCAGTTTTCTGGCCCCGGGGGATACGCAGTATTTT CASSFLAPGDTQYF
few NA TRBJ2-3 TRBV5-1 TGCGCCAGCAAAAGCGGGAGCACAGATACGCAGTATTTT CASKSGSTDTQYF
NA NA TRBJ1-2 TRBV4-1 TGCGCCAGCAGCCAAGATTTCGGCAATAACTATGGCTACACCTTC CASSQDFGNNYGYTF
NA TRBD1 TRBJ2-7 TRBV6-5 TGTGCCAGCAGACCGACAGGGGGCCTCTACGAGCAGTACTTC CASRPTGGLYEQYF
NA NA TRBJ2-1 TRBV20-1 TGCAGTGCTTTACAGGGAAATGAGCAGTTCTTC CSALQGNEQFF
NA NA TRBJ2-7 TRBV2 TGTGCCAGCAGTGTTCGAGGGATCCCCTACGAGCAGTACTTC CASSVRGIPYEQYF
NA TRBD1 TRBJ1-3 TRBV29-1 TGCAGCGTTGAAGAGACAGGGTGGCGGGACACCATATATTTT CSVEETGWRDTIYF
NA TRBD2 TRBJ2-4 TRBV2 TGTGCCAGCAGTGCATCAGCGGGGGGAAGTATGAAAAACATTCAGTACTTC CASSASAGGSMKNIQYF
NA NA TRBJ1-6 TRBV27 TGTGCCAGCAGTCCCCGGACCCCGATGGGGACCCTCCACTTT CASSPRTPMGTLHF
NA TRBD1 TRBJ2-5 TRBV5-1 TGCGCCAGCAGCTTGGGACAGGGGGAGACCCAGTACTTC CASSLGQGETQYF
NA NA TRBJ1-1 TRBV5-4 TGTGCCAGCAGCCCCAGTTTGAACACTGAAGCTTTCTTT CASSPSLNTEAFF
NA TRBD2 TRBJ2-7 TRBV19 TGTGCCAGTAGCCAATCCTCGGGAGCGGGGGGGCCCTACGAGCAGTACTTC CASSQSSGAGGPYEQYF
NA NA TRBJ1-2 TRBV6-5 TGTGCCAGCAGCCCCGGGATAAACTATGGCTACACCTTC CASSPGINYGYTF
NA NA TRBJ1-2 TRBV2 TGTGCCAGCAGAGGTAACAGGGTTTTAGGCTACACCTTC CASRGNRVLGYTF
few NA TRBJ2-1 TRBV30 TGTGCCTGGAGCCTCCCAAGACCCCCTCAGTTCTTC CAWSLPRPPQFF
NA NA TRBJ1-4 TRBV6-5 TGTGCCAGCAGGGACACCTACCTTAATGAAAAACTGTTTTTT CASRDTYLNEKLFF
NA NA TRBJ2-3 TRBV4-1 TGCGCCAGCAGCCAAGACGAAGACCGGCAGTATTTT CASSQDEDRQYF
NA NA TRBJ1-4 TRBV4-2 TGTGCCAGCAGCCCGTTCCCCAAAGGAGTAGGTGAAAAACTGTTTTTT CASSPFPKGVGEKLFF
NA NA TRBJ1-3 TRBV7-2 TGTGCCAGCAGCTTAGACGCCCCCTACAACACCATATATTTT CASSLDAPYNTIYF
NA NA TRBJ1-2 TRBV10-3 TGTGCCATCAGTGATGTGCAGACGGGCTATGGCTACACCTTC CAISDVQTGYGYTF
NA NA TRBJ1-5 TRBV19 TGTGCCAGCGGGGGTGAACAGCCCCAGCATTTT CASGGEQPQHF
NA NA TRBJ1-4 TRBV4-2 TGTGCCAGCAGCCAAGGCTCTTGGGGGGAAAAACTGTTTTTT CASSQGSWGEKLFF
NA NA TRBJ2-4 TRBV7-8 TGTGCCAGCAGCCAACCAGGGGTCCAAAACATTCAGTACTTC CASSQPGVQNIQYF
NA TRBD1 TRBJ2-2 TRBV24-1 TGTGCCACCGGAGGGACAGGGGTGAGCCCTCCAAGGGAGCTGTTTTTT CATGGTGVSPPRELFF
NA TRBD1 TRBJ1-4 TRBV7-9 TGTGCCAGCACCCCCTCATGGAGCGTCGGAGGGGGCTTTGGAAAACTGTTTTTT CASTPSWSVGGGFGKLFF
NA TRBD1 TRBJ2-3 TRBV5-1 TGCGCCAGCAGCTCTGGACAGGGCACAGATACGCAGTATTTT CASSSGQGTDTQYF
NA NA TRBJ1-1 TRBV6-6 TGTGCCAGCAGTTGCAGGGTTCCGATGTATTATGAAGCTTTCTTT CASSCRVPMYYEAFF
few TRBD1 TRBJ1-2 TRBV4-1 TGCGCCAGCAGCCCAATGACAGGGTCTACCTATGGCTACACCTTC CASSPMTGSTYGYTF
NA TRBD1 TRBJ2-1 TRBV7-9 TGTGCCAGCAGCACATTTGGACAGGGTGTAAGAGGCAATGAGCAGTTCTTC CASSTFGQGVRGNEQFF
NA TRBD2 TRBJ2-3 TRBV2 TGTGCCAGCATTCTACAACCGGGACTAGCGGGGGGCCTCACCACAGATACGCAGTATTTT CASILQPGLAGGLTTDTQYF
NA NA TRBJ2-3 TRBV5-1 TGCGCCAGCAGCCCCGGGAACATGCCAGATACGCAGTATTTT CASSPGNMPDTQYF
NA NA TRBJ1-6 TRBV20-1 TGCAGTGCTAGTTTGGGGTCGGACTCACCCCTCCACTTT CSASLGSDSPLHF